What follows describes a single T cell receptor beta chain. The antigen it recognizes is unknown. The sample holds no much larger clone one base away, and base qualities are not on file. Interpreted using the paper, the time point label stands for: blood 4 weeks post-SBRT, at nephrectomy. This specimen's treatment or condition label, per the study, means: 15 Gy SBRT to primary tumor, nephrectomy 4 weeks later. The samples were obtained from a clinical trial, where primary renal cell carcinomas were treated with 15 Gy stereotactic body radiation therapy and then removed by nephrectomy 4 weeks afterward. To follow tumor-enriched clonotypes, peripheral blood was collected serially from radiation-treated patients at baseline and again at 2 weeks and 4 weeks after SBRT. All patients had renal cell carcinoma with clear cell pathology. The QIAamp DNA Blood Mini Kit (Qiagen) was used to prepare genomic DNA for TCR sequencing. Samples were included in the analyses only if all quality control checks were passed.

CDR1 and CDR2 (LNHDA, SQIVND) derive from the germline V gene (reference sequence). Clipping removes 8 bases from V and 6 bases from J, with 6 as the unmatched junction base count. Including cysteine and phenylalanine, the CDR3 has 13 amino acids. Only CDR3 DNA is held: 39 bases, read in frame from base 1. Following the manufacturer's recommendations, the immunoSEQ kit was used to generate TCR beta libraries from genomic DNA. To prepare libraries, a first multiplex PCR with proprietary primers was run, followed by a second PCR that added unique barcodes, and a bead cleanup was done after each round. A kit-provided positive control reaction and a negative control reaction were included in every sample batch. The final libraries were assessed on an Agilent 4200 TapeStation D1000 ScreenTape, pooled by volume, and quantified by qPCR. Sequencing ran on an Illumina NextSeq500 with a MidOutput 150-cycle cartridge, using 156 Read1 and 15 Index1 cycles with kit custom primers. The pooled library was loaded at around 1.1 pM with an approximately 21% PhiX control spike-in. On the study's bioinformatics: The vendor-processed data were analyzed in R, and a clonotype was defined as all T cells that share the same CDR3 nucleotide sequence. For clone abundance analyses, frequencies were normalized to the 10,000 most abundant clones in each sample. Public T cell clones, averaging fewer than five per sample, were removed before analysis. An abundance difference of at least 32-fold between compartments was the criterion for calling clonotypes tumor-enriched or baseline blood-enriched. Clonotypes expanded or contracted between blood time points were identified with a beta-binomial differential abundance model. Similarity between tumor and blood repertoires was quantified using the Baroni-Urbani and Buser coefficient, and groups were compared with two-tailed Wilcoxon tests in R. Not all clones reach the TCRdb copy of this immuneACCESS table, which keeps in-frame sequences only. Checked studies attribute under half of the gap to unresolved V genes and leave the rest unexplained. That table furnishes V, J and clone size, whereas the DNA furnished D and trimming. The sample data list 60,000 to 95,000 clones, and approximately 87% of these were observed just once. 2% to 3% of the sample rests with the top ten.

This sample is drawn from a study of radiation and T cells in renal cell carcinoma (dated by TCRdb to 2018 to 2021). For the study in its entirety: In total, almost 55 samples, comprising around 25 tumors and some 27 peripheral blood samples, were subjected to TCR beta sequencing. The final blood draw took place at 4 weeks after radiation, the same time as nephrectomy. In the approximately 58 samples combined, 4,016,671 unique CDR3 nucleotide sequences were found, encoding roughly 3,000,000 unique CDR3 amino acid sequences.

General study outcomes and caveats: Blood repertoire dynamics were not followed beyond 4 weeks after treatment. Because no pretreatment tumor biopsies were available, whether clonotypes were present in the tumor at baseline could not be determined. The single-armed trial design could not address effects of radiation dose or scheduling on the TCR repertoire. In blood, the top tumor clonotypes increased from baseline to 2 weeks after radiation and then shrank by 4 weeks, which suggests a temporary expansion of tumor-resident clones.

Rearrangement joined TRBV19 to TRBJ2-2; 7 central bases correspond to TRBD1. Sequenced material: blood, taken from a patient whose treatment included radiotherapy and nephrectomy. This receptor was taken from a woman aged 60 to 75 with renal cell carcinoma. The nucleotide sequence reads as follows: TGTGCCAGTGCAATACAGGGGTCCGGGGAGCTGTTTTTT. Translated, this is CASAIQGSGELFF.